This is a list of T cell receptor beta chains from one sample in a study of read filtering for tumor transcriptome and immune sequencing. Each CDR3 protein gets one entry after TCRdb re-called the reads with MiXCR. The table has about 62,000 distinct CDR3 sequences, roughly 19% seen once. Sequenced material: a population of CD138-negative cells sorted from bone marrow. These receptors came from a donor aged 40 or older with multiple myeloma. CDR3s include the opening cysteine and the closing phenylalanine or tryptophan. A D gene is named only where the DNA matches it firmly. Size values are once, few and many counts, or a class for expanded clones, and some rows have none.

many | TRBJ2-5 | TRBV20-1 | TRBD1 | CSAEPRTGAGETQYF | TGCAGTGCTGAACCTAGGACAGGGGCGGGAGAGACCCAGTACTTC
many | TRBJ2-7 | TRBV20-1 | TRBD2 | CSARGGGYEQYF | TGCAGTGCTAGGGGGGGGGGCTACGAGCAGTACTTC
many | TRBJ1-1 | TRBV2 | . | CASRPRTANTEAFF | TGTGCCAGCAGACCGAGGACAGCGAACACTGAAGCTTTCTTT
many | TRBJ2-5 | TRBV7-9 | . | CASSLSTFETQYF | TGTGCCAGCAGCTTATCCACGTTTGAGACCCAGTACTTC
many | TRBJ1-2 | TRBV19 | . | CASSGRPGSYTF | TGTGCCAGTAGTGGACGGCCAGGCAGCTACACCTTC
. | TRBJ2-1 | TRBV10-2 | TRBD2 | CASRLGTSGRNEQFF | TGCGCCAGCAGGCTAGGGACTAGCGGGCGTAATGAGCAGTTCTTC
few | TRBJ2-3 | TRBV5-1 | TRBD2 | CASSLGLAESTDTQYF | TGCGCCAGCAGCTTGGGACTAGCGGAGAGCACAGATACGCAGTATTTT
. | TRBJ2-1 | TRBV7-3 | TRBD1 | CASSSRQGLGNEQFF | TGTGCCAGCAGCTCTCGACAGGGGTTAGGGAATGAGCAGTTCTTC
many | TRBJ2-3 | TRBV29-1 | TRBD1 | CSLTKPTGGITDTQYF | TGCAGCCTGACTAAACCGACAGGGGGCATCACAGATACGCAGTATTTT
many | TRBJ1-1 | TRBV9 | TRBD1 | CASSLPGTGGETEAFF | TGTGCCAGCAGTCTTCCCGGGACAGGGGGCGAAACTGAAGCTTTCTTT
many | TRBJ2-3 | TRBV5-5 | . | CASSLDGASTDTQYF | TGTGCCAGCAGCTTGGATGGGGCCAGCACAGATACGCAGTATTTT
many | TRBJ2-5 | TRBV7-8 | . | CASSLDRGETQYF | TGTGCCAGCAGCTTAGATCGGGGAGAGACCCAGTACTTC
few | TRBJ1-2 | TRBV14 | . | CSSSQDGRATYGYTF | TGTTCCAGCAGCCAAGATGGCAGGGCAACCTATGGCTACACCTTC
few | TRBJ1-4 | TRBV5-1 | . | CASSSDGYNEKLFF | TGCGCCAGCAGCTCGGACGGTTATAATGAAAAACTGTTTTTT